This entry lists 28 T cell receptor beta chains sequenced from one sample in a study of T cell responses to AZD1222 COVID-19 vaccine. The data were produced by immunoSEQ multiplex PCR, yet TCRdb's version contains in-frame clones alone and is incomplete. The table has 75,000 to 100,000 clones, around 90% seen once. The specimen was peripheral blood, collected on day 0 of AZD1222 vaccination. These receptor sequences come from an adult in good health.

The chain carries TRBV6-1 and TRBJ2-2; no firm D call. Germline V gene sequence: CDR1 MNHNS, CDR2 SASEGT. CDR3 length equals 14 residues. V was cut by 0 bases and J by 6 bases, with 8 bases left in between. CDR3 sequence: CASSEAMDPGELFF. In DNA form, the CDR3 reads TGTGCCAGCAGTGAAGCGATGGACCCCGGGGAGCTGTTTTTT.

V usage is TRBV30 and J usage is TRBJ2-6; maybe TRBD2 (6 bases). CDR3 length equals 15 residues. Germline CDR1 reads GTSNPN; CDR2 reads SVGIG (reference sequence). The V gene lost 3 bases and the J gene lost 0 bases, with 9 bases spanning the gap. The CDR3 DNA reads as TGTGCCTGGAGCCGGGGGAACTCTGGGGCCAACGTCCTGACTTTC. It encodes CAWSRGNSGANVLTF.

CDR3 amino acids: CASSPGTRETPRHF. Here the CDR3 DNA reads TGTGCCAGCAGCCCAGGGACCCGTGAAACGCCCCGCCATTTT. V is TRBV7-2 and J is TRBJ1-5; a weak D match, TRBD1 (5 bases). Germline CDR1 reads SGHTA; CDR2 reads FQGNSA. V lost 5 bases, J lost 16 bases, and 24 bases lay in between. The CDR3 has 14 amino acids.

The CDR3, as DNA: TGTGCCAGCAGTTTATCTCGGGAGGGGGTATGGTATGGCTACACCTTC. The encoded protein is CASSLSREGVWYGYTF. The genes are TRBV27 and TRBJ1-2; D may be TRBD1 (6 bases). Germline V gene lookup returns CDR1 MNHEY and CDR2 SMNVEV (reference sequence). Trimming cost V 0 bases and J 5 bases, with 16 bases left between them. This CDR3 spans 16 amino acids.

The genes are TRBV7-2 and TRBJ1-2; possible D gene TRBD1, 6 bases. Per germline, CDR1 SGHTA and CDR2 FQGNSA. The CDR3 extends over 15 amino acids. The V gene lost 5 bases and the J gene lost 0 bases, with 13 bases spanning the gap. The CDR3 region is CASSPRTDANYGYTF. The CDR3 DNA sequence: TGTGCCAGCAGCCCCAGGACAGACGCTAACTATGGCTACACCTTC. Based on the CDR3 plus reference TRBV7-2 and TRBJ1-2, the full variable domain is GAGVSQSPSNKVTEKGKDVELRCDPISGHTALYWYRQSLGQGLEFLIYFQGNSAPDKSGLPSDRFSAERTGGSVSTLTIQRTQQEDSAVYLCASSPRTDANYGYTFGSGTRLTVV.

This chain connects TRBV6-1 to TRBJ2-7, with D perhaps matching TRBD1 (6 bases). The length of the CDR3 is 16 residues. Trimming stripped 1 base from V and 3 bases from J, with 16 bases between. The germline V gene encodes CDR1 MNHNS and CDR2 SASEGT. CDR3 sequence (DNA): TGTGCCAGCAGTGAAGGCTTGTTGGGGGCGCTCTACGAGCAGTACTTC. Translating it yields CASSEGLLGALYEQYF.

This clone was found once. The chain carries TRBV4-2 and TRBJ1-1; TRBD1 might be the D (6 bases). The CDR3 spans 15 residues. Trimming removed 0 bases from V and 5 bases from J, with 13 bases in between. Germline V gene lookup returns CDR1 LGHNA and CDR2 YNFKEQ. The chain's CDR3 is CASSQDGGWETEAFF. CDR3 in DNA: TGTGCCAGCAGCCAAGATGGGGGCTGGGAGACTGAAGCTTTCTTT.

The chain carries TRBV9 and TRBJ2-2; D gene unclear. The CDR3 sequence is 14 residues long. CDR1 is SGDLS, CDR2 YYNGEE, per germline. The V and J ends lost 0 bases and 5 bases respectively, with 8 bases between them. CDR3 loop: CASSVVADTGELFF. The CDR3, as DNA: TGTGCCAGCAGCGTAGTGGCAGATACCGGGGAGCTGTTTTTT.

V and J are TRBV5-5 and TRBJ2-5; 9 bases align to TRBD2. The germline V gene encodes CDR1 SGHKS and CDR2 YYEKEE (reference sequence). This CDR3 spans 14 amino acids. Trimming took 1 base from V and 5 from J; bases not matched to a gene: 3. CDR3 in DNA: TGTGCCAGCAGCTTGACTAGCGGGTCGGAGACCCAGTACTTC. The encoded protein is CASSLTSGSETQYF. Using reference TRBV5-5 and TRBJ2-5 for the parts outside the CDR3, the full variable domain is DAGVTQSPTHLIKTRGQQVTLRCSPISGHKSVSWYQQVLGQGPQFIFQYYEKEERGRGNFPDRFSARQFPNYSSELNVNALLLGDSALYLCASSLTSGSETQYFGPGTRLLVL.

This chain uses TRBV3-1 (or the pseudogene TRBV3-2) with TRBJ1-1; D is ambiguous. Germline loops: CDR1 LGHDT, CDR2 YNNKEL (reference sequence). This CDR3 comprises 14 residues. The V and J ends lost 4 bases and 0 bases respectively, with 9 bases between them. As DNA, the CDR3 is TGTGCCAGCAGCCCGATTCAGATGAACACTGAAGCTTTCTTT. Translation: CASSPIQMNTEAFF.

V gene TRBV6-4 combines with J gene TRBJ1-6; no firm D call. Deletions cut 0 bases from V and 9 bases from J, with 12 bases between. CDR1 is MRHNA, CDR2 SNTAGT, per germline. This CDR3 has 15 residues. For the CDR3, the DNA is TGTGCCAGCAGTGACTCCGTAGATAAGGGTTCACCCCTCCACTTT. Encoded protein: CASSDSVDKGSPLHF.

V usage is TRBV19 and J usage is TRBJ2-1; 13 nucleotides agree with TRBD2. Per germline, CDR1 LNHDA and CDR2 SQIVND (reference sequence). CDR3 size: 14 residues. After removal of 1 base from V and 15 bases from J, the junction contained 6 bases not matched to a gene. CDR3: CASSIVGLAGATFF. CDR3 coding DNA: TGTGCCAGTAGTATAGTCGGACTAGCGGGAGCCACGTTCTTC.

V usage is TRBV5-4 and J usage is TRBJ2-1, with a possible D match to TRBD1 (6 bases). Trimming left V 2 bases short and J 4 bases short, with 16 bases between. In germline, CDR1 is SGHNT, CDR2 YYREEE (reference sequence). The CDR3 covers 16 residues. The chain's CDR3 is CASSLGDTGEYNEQFF. The CDR3 bases are TGTGCCAGCAGCTTAGGGGACACGGGCGAATACAATGAGCAGTTCTTC.

The CDR3 protein is CAISGPSSGTDTQYF. CDR3 nucleotide sequence: TGTGCCATCAGTGGGCCCTCTTCTGGCACAGATACGCAGTATTTT. The chain carries TRBV10-3 and TRBJ2-3, with D hard to call. CDR1 ENHRY and CDR2 SYGVKD come from the germline V gene. V lost 4 bases and J lost 1, with 12 bases in between. The CDR3 has 15 residues.

The V and J genes are TRBV7-3 and TRBJ1-1; possibly TRBD1 for D (5 bases). Per germline, CDR1 SGHTA and CDR2 FQGTGA. The length of the CDR3 is 15 residues. The V end was cut by 0 bases, the J end by 1 base, with 9 bases between. The CDR3 nucleotides are TGTGCCAGCAGCTTAACAGGGGAGGGGAACACTGAAGCTTTCTTT. It specifies CASSLTGEGNTEAFF.

The chain has TRBV6-5 and TRBJ1-5; D is ambiguous. The V gene lost 5 bases and the J gene lost 1 base, with 9 bases spanning the gap. The V gene's germline CDR1 is MNHEY and CDR2 SVGAGI. The CDR3 runs 14 residues. The CDR3 sequence is CASSLTESNQPQHF. CDR3 nucleotide sequence: TGTGCCAGCAGTCTCACAGAAAGCAATCAGCCCCAGCATTTT.

V and J are TRBV6-5 and TRBJ1-2; D is unclear. From germline, CDR1 is MNHEY and CDR2 SVGAGI. The ends were cut back, 2 bases at V and 7 bases at J, with 14 bases in the middle. The CDR3 extends over 14 amino acids. The CDR3 loop is CASSYRALYGGYTF. For the CDR3, the DNA is TGTGCCAGCAGTTACCGGGCATTATATGGTGGCTACACCTTC.

The gene calls are TRBV9 and TRBJ2-1, with 9 bases aligning to TRBD2. The CDR3 is 15 residues long. The V segment lost 0 bases and the J segment 9 bases; nucleotides outside the gene matches: 7. Germline lookup yields CDR1 SGDLS and CDR2 YYNGEE. The CDR3 region is CASSVGGGAISEQFF. The CDR3 region has the DNA TGTGCCAGCAGCGTAGGCGGGGGGGCCATCAGTGAGCAGTTCTTC.

The V call is TRBV14, the J call TRBJ1-3; D is uncertain. Germline V lookup: CDR1 SGHDN, CDR2 FVKESK. CDR3 length: 12 amino acids. Trimming removed 5 bases at V and 6 bases at J, with 8 bases between. Here the CDR3 reads CASSKAPNTIYF. DNA for the CDR3: TGTGCCAGCAGCAAGGCCCCAAACACCATATATTTT.

The chain has TRBV6-5 and TRBJ1-2, with 7 bases lining up with TRBD1. The germline V gene has CDR1 MNHEY and CDR2 SVGAGI. Trimming cost V 2 bases and J 8 bases; bases outside gene matches: 11. The CDR3 runs 15 residues. The DNA for the CDR3 is TGTGCCAGCAGTTACCAACCGACAGGGACGTCCGGCTACACCTTC. It specifies CASSYQPTGTSGYTF.

The J gene is TRBJ2-1, the V gene TRBV20-1; D ambiguous. Trimming took 6 bases from V and 7 from J, leaving 7 bases between them. CDR1 is DFQATT and CDR2 is SNEGSKA in the germline V gene (reference sequence). The CDR3 is made up of 10 amino acids. The CDR3 coding sequence is TGCAGTGCCATAAGGAATGAGCAGTTCTTC. Protein product: CSAIRNEQFF.

This clone was picked up a small number of times. This chain links TRBV11-2 with TRBJ2-1, with TRBD1 matching over 12 bases. V was clipped by 3 bases and J by 6 bases; unmatched bases: 6. Germline CDR1 SGHAT, CDR2 FQNNGV. The CDR3 runs to 16 residues. CDR3 bases: TGTGCCAGCAGCTTTGACAGGGACAGGGGGCCCAATGAGCAGTTCTTC. Residues: CASSFDRDRGPNEQFF. The full variable domain, in which reference TRBV11-2 and TRBJ2-1 provide the parts outside the CDR3, is EAGVAQSPRYKIIEKRQSVAFWCNPISGHATLYWYQQILGQGPKLLIQFQNNGVVDDSQLPKDRFSAERLKGVDSTLKIQPAKLEDSAVYLCASSFDRDRGPNEQFFGPGTRLTVL.

As DNA, the CDR3 is TGTGCCAGCAGCACACCGGGACAGGGGGATGAAAAACTGTTTTTT. It encodes CASSTPGQGDEKLFF. The J gene is TRBJ1-4, the V gene TRBV5-6; 11 bases align to TRBD1. Germline values: CDR1 SGHDT, CDR2 YYEEEE. This CDR3 has 15 residues. After removal of 4 bases from V and 6 bases from J, the junction contained 5 bases not matched to a gene.

V gene TRBV27 combines with J gene TRBJ2-5; 10 nucleotides match TRBD1. CDR1 MNHEY and CDR2 SMNVEV come from the germline V gene (reference sequence). CDR3 length: 13 amino acids. Trimming removed 7 bases from V and 5 bases from J; junction bases left unmatched: 4. CDR3 region: CASMGQGMETQYF. For the CDR3, the DNA is TGTGCCAGCATGGGACAGGGGATGGAGACCCAGTACTTC.

CDR3 nucleotides: TGTGCCAGCAGCGTAGGGCTAGCGGACACCGGGGAGCTGTTTTTT. Translated, it gives CASSVGLADTGELFF. V and J are TRBV9 and TRBJ2-2; TRBD2 matches at 7 bases. The CDR3 runs 15 residues. With 0 bases clipped from V and 3 bases from J, the junction kept 2 bases outside the gene matches. Looked up from germline, CDR1 is SGDLS and CDR2 is YYNGEE.

V gene TRBV6-5 combines with J gene TRBJ2-5; D is unresolved. CDR3 length: 15 residues. Between the trimmed V and J ends, which lost 0 bases and 2 bases, there was a span of 10 bases. Germline values: CDR1 MNHEY, CDR2 SVGAGI. CDR3 loop: CASSYSPGPQETQYF. The CDR3 DNA reads as TGTGCCAGCAGTTACTCACCGGGTCCACAAGAGACCCAGTACTTC.

The rearrangement uses TRBV12-3 or TRBV12-4 and TRBJ1-1; D call uncertain. With 5 bases removed from V and 0 bases from J, the gap between germline ends came to 7 bases. CDR3 length: 13 amino acids. In nucleotides, the CDR3 is TGTGCCAGCAGTCGACGGATGAACACTGAAGCTTTCTTT. Its protein product is CASSRRMNTEAFF.

This chain uses TRBV12-5 with TRBJ1-5, with D perhaps TRBD1 (6 bases). CDR3 length: 16 residues. The V end was cut by 2 bases, the J end by 8 bases, with 19 bases between. CDR1 and CDR2 from the germline V gene are LGHNT and FRNRAP. The CDR3 coding sequence is TGTGCTAGTGGTTTGACTCAGCAGGGGAAGATGGAGCCCCAGCATTTT. Translating it yields CASGLTQQGKMEPQHF.